This T cell receptor beta chain was observed in a study of blood T cell repertoires in COVID-19. Across the study: Donors in the United States, Italy and Spain gave samples during acute or convalescent COVID-19.

While infection was still active, Seattle patients were enrolled and then followed longitudinally. CDR1 and CDR2 (germline): SGHTA, FQGNSA. There are 12 residues in the CDR3. Trimming shortened V by 7 bases and J by 7 bases, and 13 bases separated the two germline ends. In the authors' workflow: Reference gene primer amplification gave estimated nucleated cell counts. Assay used: immunoSEQ multiplex PCR; TCRdb lists only in-frame clones, some missing. D and trimming were read from the DNA, whereas the V and J calls and clone size are those reported in that table. The profile covers about 99,000 clones, with about 86% appearing a single time and around 2.1% taken by the ten largest.

This clonotype was sampled from a man between 45 and 60 years old with COVID-19, enrolled during active disease. J is TRBJ1-1 and V is TRBV7-2; D gene unclear. Sequenced material: peripheral blood. The CDR3 is CASIRGQVEAFF. CDR3 DNA: TGTGCCAGCATCCGAGGGCAGGTTGAAGCTTTCTTT. Supplemented by reference TRBV7-2 and TRBJ1-1, the full variable domain reads GAGVSQSPSNKVTEKGKDVELRCDPISGHTALYWYRQSLGQGLEFLIYFQGNSAPDKSGLPSDRFSAERTGGSVSTLTIQRTQQEDSAVYLCASIRGQVEAFFGQGTRLTVV.